One and the same sample provided the 28 T cell receptor beta chains below, sequenced in a study of identical twins. Each CDR3 protein is one row after TCRdb ran MiXCR on the 5' RACE reads. The data contain around 680,000 distinct CDR3 sequences, 8.6% of them singletons. These data were likewise used in another study, on yellow fever vaccine responses in identical twins.

Sequencing used PBMCs. These receptors came from a woman between 18 and 29 years old in good health.

The V gene is TRBV5-1, the J gene TRBJ2-3; D remains unclear. The ends were cut back, 6 bases at V and 4 bases at J, with 9 bases in the middle. This CDR3 is 12 amino acids long. Looked up from germline, CDR1 is SGHRS and CDR2 is YFSETQ. The CDR3 coding sequence is TGCGCCAGCACAGGTTTCGCAGATACGCAGTATTTT. Translated, it gives CASTGFADTQYF. The variable domain in full, completed from reference TRBV5-1 and TRBJ2-3, reads KAGVTQTPRYLIKTRGQQVTLSCSPISGHRSVSWYQQTPGQGLQFLFEYFSETQRNKGNFPGRFSGRQFSNSRSEMNVSTLELGDSALYLCASTGFADTQYFGPGTRLTVL.

Here the CDR3 reads CASSQVESSAQYF. CDR3 DNA: TGTGCCAGCAGCCAAGTCGAGTCAAGCGCGCAGTACTTC. The gene calls are TRBV3-1 and TRBJ2-7; D uncertain. Trimming cost V 1 base and J 9 bases, with 13 bases left between them. This CDR3 contains 13 residues. Per the germline V gene, CDR1 is LGHDT and CDR2 is YNNKEL (reference sequence).

Ten or more counts support this clonotype. The chain couples TRBV6-4 to TRBJ2-7; D gene ambiguous. V was trimmed by 6 bases and J by 1 base, leaving 16 bases between them. CDR1 and CDR2 from the germline V gene are MRHNA and SNTAGT. The CDR3 extends over 15 amino acids. The DNA for the CDR3 is TGTGCCAGCAGCGAAGGACCCTCATCGTCCTACGAGCAGTACTTC. This encodes CASSEGPSSSYEQYF.

This clonotype appeared a few times. The V call is TRBV24-1, the J call TRBJ2-4; 8 bases align to TRBD1. CDR1 KGHDR and CDR2 SFDVKD come from the germline V gene. The ends lost 0 bases at V and 1 base at J; junction bases unmatched: 4. The CDR3 is 17 residues long. In DNA, the CDR3 is TGTGCCACCAGTGATTTGAGGACAGGGAGCGCCAAAAACATTCAGTACTTC. This encodes CATSDLRTGSAKNIQYF.

This chain connects TRBV20-1 to TRBJ2-5; unclear D gene. V was clipped by 1 base and J by 4 bases, with 19 bases between them. This CDR3 has 16 residues. Germline CDR1 and CDR2: DFQATT and SNEGSKA (reference sequence). The CDR3 is CSARVQVLGRPETQYF. The CDR3 nucleotides are TGCAGTGCTAGAGTGCAGGTCTTGGGCAGACCAGAGACCCAGTACTTC.

This clonotype was seen more than once but under ten times. The chain employs TRBV6-1 and TRBJ2-5; D ambiguous. Trimming shortened V by 7 bases and J by 9 bases, and 21 bases separated the two germline ends. CDR3 size: 14 residues. Germline CDR1 reads MNHNS; CDR2 reads SASEGT. CDR3 sequence (DNA): TGTGCCAGCACTCAACGGGCCGGCCTTGGGTCCCAGTACTTC. It translates to CASTQRAGLGSQYF.

This clonotype was observed a handful of times. This chain connects TRBV29-1 to TRBJ2-3; 7 positions match TRBD1. Germline CDR1 reads SQVTM; CDR2 reads ANQGSEA. This CDR3 is built from 14 residues. J lost 2 bases, V lost 5 bases, and 7 bases had no gene match. The CDR3 region is CSVRRGQPTDTQYF. The CDR3 DNA sequence: TGCAGCGTTCGACGGGGACAGCCCACAGATACGCAGTATTTT.

The genes are TRBV30 and TRBJ2-7; 7 nucleotides match TRBD1. The CDR3 spans 13 residues. Germline V gene sequence: CDR1 GTSNPN, CDR2 SVGIG (reference sequence). The trim removed 0 bases at V and 4 bases at J, leaving 3 bases unmatched. The CDR3, as DNA: TGTGCCTGGAGTGTCGACAGGGCTTACGAGCAGTACTTC. Translated: CAWSVDRAYEQYF.

The chain has TRBV7-2 and TRBJ2-1, with 10 bases aligning to TRBD2. V trimming: 5 bases; J trimming: 10 bases; junction bases outside the gene matches: 5. Germline V CDR1 and CDR2: SGHTA, FQGNSA. The CDR3 extends over 13 amino acids. The CDR3 reads CASSSSGGREQFF. DNA of the CDR3: TGTGCCAGCAGCAGTAGCGGGGGGAGGGAGCAGTTCTTC.

This clonotype turned up a few times. The CDR3, as DNA: TGTGCCAGCAGCTTATTTTCCAGGACCAATTCCTACAATGAGCAGTTCTTC. This encodes CASSLFSRTNSYNEQFF. The chain has TRBV11-3 and TRBJ2-1; no firm D call. Trimming removed 2 bases at V and 1 base at J, with 15 bases between. Looked up from germline, CDR1 is SGHNT and CDR2 is YENEEA. This CDR3 contains 17 residues.

The CDR3 is CASSFSGTPKTQYF. The CDR3 DNA reads TGTGCCAGCAGTTTTAGTGGTACCCCAAAGACCCAGTACTTC. The J gene is TRBJ2-5, the V gene TRBV28, with D unclear. V shed 3 bases and J shed 6 bases, with 14 bases lying between them. Germline CDR1 is MDHEN and CDR2 is SYDVKM. The CDR3 consists of 14 residues.

The rearrangement links TRBV6-2 or TRBV6-3 to TRBJ2-7; D is uncertain. Germline V gene lookup returns CDR1 MNHEY and CDR2 SVGEGT. Trimming left V 6 bases short and J 3 bases short, with 15 bases between. This CDR3 spans 14 amino acids. In nucleotides, the CDR3 is TGTGCCAGCAGGAAGGGCCAGGCGATCTACGAGCAGTACTTC. Translation: CASRKGQAIYEQYF.

This clonotype was counted between two and nine times. The chain uses TRBV7-9 and TRBJ2-3; D might be TRBD1 or TRBD2, each matching 5 bases. Trimming left V 5 bases short and J 8 bases short, with 14 bases between. The CDR3 is 13 residues long. Germline lookup yields CDR1 SEHNR and CDR2 FQNEAQ (reference sequence). CDR3 amino acids: CASSPLGVRTQYF. The DNA for the CDR3 is TGTGCCAGCAGCCCCTTGGGGGTCCGTACGCAGTATTTT.

This clonotype was seen a handful of times. J is TRBJ2-4 and V is TRBV11-2; D is undetermined. Germline-derived CDR1 and CDR2 are SGHAT and FQNNGV. The CDR3 sequence is 15 residues long. With 1 base removed from V and 6 bases from J, the gap between germline ends came to 13 bases. In DNA, the CDR3 is TGTGCCAGCAGCTTAGCTCTGGGTCAGATAAACATTCAGTACTTC. Protein: CASSLALGQINIQYF.

This clonotype turned up a few times. The genes are TRBV28 and TRBJ2-7; TRBD2 might be the D (6 bases). Trimming left V 6 bases short and J 12 bases short, with 21 bases between. CDR3 length: 13 amino acids. CDR1 MDHEN and CDR2 SYDVKM come from the germline V gene. The CDR3: CASRSSGLYPGYF. The CDR3 bases are TGTGCCAGCAGATCTTCTGGACTATACCCGGGGTACTTC.

This clonotype is categorized as medium-sized. J is TRBJ2-2 and V is TRBV9; possible D gene TRBD2, 6 bases. The CDR3 is 16 amino acids. V was pared by 3 bases and J by 2 bases, with 14 bases between. Germline-derived CDR1 and CDR2 are SGDLS and YYNGEE. The CDR3 spells CASSAAGSSNTGELFF. The DNA of the CDR3 is TGTGCCAGCAGCGCAGCCGGGAGTTCCAACACCGGGGAGCTGTTTTTT.

The J gene is TRBJ2-7, the V gene TRBV29-1; 7 bases line up with TRBD1. Germline assignment: CDR1 SQVTM and CDR2 ANQGSEA. After removal of 1 base from V and 2 bases from J, the junction contained 2 bases not matched to a gene. The CDR3 is made up of 13 amino acids. The CDR3 region has the DNA TGCAGCGTTGAAGGACAGGGTCCCTACGAGCAGTACTTC. This codes for CSVEGQGPYEQYF.

This clonotype was seen a handful of times. The J gene is TRBJ2-2, the V gene TRBV2, with D perhaps TRBD1 (6 bases). This CDR3 is 13 amino acids long. Between the trimmed V and J ends, which lost 7 bases and 3 bases, there was a span of 9 bases. CDR1 is SNHLY, CDR2 FYNNEI, per germline. Here the CDR3 reads CASTRGDTGELFF. CDR3 coding DNA: TGTGCCAGCACCAGGGGCGACACCGGGGAGCTGTTTTTT.

This clonotype was counted a few times. CDR3 in DNA: TGTGCCAGCAGTGCAGAGGGGTATAATTCACCCCTCCACTTT. Translation gives CASSAEGYNSPLHF. The chain combines TRBV9 with TRBJ1-6, with D possibly being TRBD1 (5 bases). Trimming cost V 5 bases and J 4 bases, with 10 bases left between them. The CDR3 is made up of 14 amino acids. Germline V gene sequence: CDR1 SGDLS, CDR2 YYNGEE.

This clonotype was counted at least ten times. This chain uses TRBV4-3 with TRBJ2-1; a weak D match, TRBD2 (5 bases). The length of the CDR3 is 15 residues. Germline values: CDR1 LGHNA, CDR2 YSLEER. The V end was cut by 2 bases, the J end by 2 bases, with 10 bases between. The CDR3 nucleotides are TGCGCCAGCAGCCAATGGAGGACGGCCTACAATGAGCAGTTCTTC. Encoded protein: CASSQWRTAYNEQFF.

The sample holds a few counts of this clonotype. The chain is built from TRBV6-1 and TRBJ1-4; weak D call: TRBD1 (5 bases). Trimming left V 7 bases short and J 5 bases short, with 20 bases between. CDR1 and CDR2 (germline): MNHNS, SASEGT. There are 16 residues in the CDR3. The CDR3 sequence: CASKTLGAGPNEKLFF. CDR3 nucleotides: TGTGCCAGCAAAACCCTCGGGGCAGGGCCCAATGAAAAACTGTTTTTT.

This clonotype was counted between two and nine times. J is TRBJ2-1 and V is TRBV20-1; 9 bases align to TRBD2. The V gene's germline CDR1 is DFQATT and CDR2 SNEGSKA (reference sequence). This CDR3 region has 16 residues. Losses at the gene ends were 5 bases for V and 5 bases for J; bases not matched to a gene: 13. In DNA, the CDR3 is TGCAGTGCTCCCCGGTGGGCGGGAGGGGTCGACAATGAGCAGTTCTTC. This translates into CSAPRWAGGVDNEQFF.

This clonotype was detected ten times or more. The CDR3 DNA is TGTGCCAGCAGACAGCTAGTAGATCGGTACGAGCAGTACTTC. Translating it yields CASRQLVDRYEQYF. This rearrangement joins TRBV11-2 to TRBJ2-7; unclear D gene. The CDR3 loop spans 14 amino acids. Germline CDR1 reads SGHAT; CDR2 reads FQNNGV. Between the trimmed V and J ends, which lost 6 bases and 4 bases, there was a span of 16 bases.

The J gene is TRBJ1-2, the V gene TRBV9; D remains ambiguous. Trimming removed 2 bases at V and 3 bases at J, with 11 bases between. The CDR3 runs 14 residues. The germline V gene has CDR1 SGDLS and CDR2 YYNGEE. CDR3 bases: TGTGCCAGCAGCGTGGACGGAGGATACTATGGCTACACCTTC. It codes for CASSVDGGYYGYTF.

This clonotype has at least ten counts. This sequence joins TRBV14 and TRBJ2-1; 7 nucleotides align to TRBD1. The germline CDR1 and CDR2 sequences are SGHDN and FVKESK. This CDR3 contains 14 residues. Trimming cost V 4 bases and J 6 bases; bases outside gene matches: 6. The chain's CDR3 is CASSPQGIPNEQFF. The CDR3 region has the DNA TGTGCCAGCAGCCCACAGGGGATCCCCAATGAGCAGTTCTTC.

Comments on this clonotype: A much larger clone lies a single base off, so this may be a read error. As the CDR3 is not closed by the conserved phenylalanine or tryptophan, this likely results from a read error. V gene TRBV20-1 combines with J gene TRBJ2-7; TRBD2 matches at 9 bases. The germline V gene encodes CDR1 DFQATT and CDR2 SNEGSKA (reference sequence). V lost 5 bases to trimming and J lost 3 bases; unmatched junction nucleotides: 11. This CDR3 comprises 15 residues. CDR3 region: CSAEDSGRLGYEQYL. The CDR3, as DNA: TGCAGTGCTGAGGATAGCGGGAGATTGGGCTACGAGCAGTACCTC.

This clonotype was detected only a few times. The V gene is TRBV4-1, the J gene TRBJ2-5; the D gene is possibly TRBD1 (6 bases). The germline CDR1 and CDR2 sequences are MGHRA and YSYEKL. The CDR3 sequence is 13 residues long. V lost 4 bases and J 3 bases, leaving 9 bases between the germline ends. The CDR3 region is CASSPQGKETQYF. The CDR3, as DNA: TGCGCCAGCAGCCCACAGGGAAAAGAGACCCAGTACTTC.

In its sample, this clonotype was seen many times. The V and J genes are TRBV7-6 and TRBJ2-2, with 9 bases identical to TRBD2. There are 16 residues in the CDR3. Trimming removed 2 bases from V and 6 bases from J; junction bases left unmatched: 7. Germline CDR1 is SGHVS and CDR2 is FNYEAQ. The CDR3 spells CASSLPGTSRAGELFF. For the CDR3, the DNA is TGTGCCAGCAGCTTACCCGGGACTAGCAGAGCCGGGGAGCTGTTTTTT.